The 9 T cell receptor beta chains below all came from one sample that was sequenced in a study of molecular identifiers for immune sequencing clone quantification. TCRdb fed the PCR reads into MiXCR, producing one record per CDR3 protein. Of approximately 670,000 distinct CDR3 sequences in the sample, about 20% were seen once. The sequenced sample consisted of naive CD8+ T cells from blood, with Jurkat cell RNA spiked in. This sample's subset: FACS-sorted CD8+CD4-CCR7+CD45RA+ naive T cells. The receptor set was obtained from a human donor in good health. Some libraries in this study had Jurkat cell RNA spiked in.

This clonotype was picked up many times. The chain employs TRBV5-1 and TRBJ2-1; D perhaps matches TRBD1 (5 bases). The germline V gene encodes CDR1 SGHRS and CDR2 YFSETQ. The ends were cut back, 1 base at V and 2 bases at J, with 10 bases in the middle. The CDR3 contains 15 residues. CDR3 protein: CASSLRWGAYNEQFF. The DNA for the CDR3 is TGCGCCAGCAGCTTGCGCTGGGGCGCCTACAATGAGCAGTTCTTC.

The V call is TRBV4-1, the J call TRBJ2-5, with D uncertain. V was trimmed by 1 base and J by 1 base, leaving 10 bases between them. Looked up from germline, CDR1 is MGHRA and CDR2 is YSYEKL. This CDR3 region has 15 residues. The CDR3 DNA reads TGCGCCAGCAGCCAAGGTTCAAGGGTCCAAGAGACCCAGTACTTC. Residues: CASSQGSRVQETQYF.

This clonotype was counted only a few times. An end of the junction does not agree with germline; a read error may underlie this. The rearrangement uses TRBV5-4 and TRBJ2-4; weak D call: TRBD2 (7 bases). CDR1 and CDR2 (germline): SGHNT, YYREEE (reference sequence). The CDR3 is 13 residues long. DNA of the CDR3: TGTGCCAGCAGCTGGGGGGGGGGCGGCGCCCAAGACTTC. Translating it yields CASSWGGGGAQDF.

The table lists this clonotype with many counts. The CDR3 spells CASSTPRDSFYEQYF. CDR3 nucleotide sequence: TGTGCCAGCAGTACCCCCCGGGACAGCTTCTACGAGCAGTACTTC. V gene TRBV12-3 or TRBV12-4 combines with J gene TRBJ2-7; 7 nucleotides align to TRBD1. The CDR3 has 15 residues. V lost 5 bases and J lost 3; bases outside the gene matches: 10.

This clonotype was counted ten times or more. The rearrangement joins TRBV29-1 to TRBJ2-7; weak D call: TRBD1 (6 bases). The V gene's germline CDR1 is SQVTM and CDR2 ANQGSEA. The CDR3 has 13 amino acids. Trimming removed 7 bases from V and 3 bases from J, with 16 bases in between. CDR3 nucleotide sequence: TGCAGCGCCCGAACCCAGACAGGCTACGAGCAGTACTTC. This codes for CSARTQTGYEQYF.

The table lists this clonotype with many counts. The V call is TRBV20-1, the J call TRBJ2-7, with no clear D. V lost 6 bases and J 1 base, leaving 19 bases between the germline ends. This CDR3 contains 15 residues. Germline CDR1 DFQATT, CDR2 SNEGSKA (reference sequence). The DNA of the CDR3 is TGCAGTGCAAGAAATGGGCCGCCAAAATCCTACGAGCAGTACTTC. It encodes CSARNGPPKSYEQYF.

The chain is built from TRBV7-9 and TRBJ1-1; 7 nucleotides line up with TRBD1. This CDR3 has 14 amino acids. V lost 7 bases, J lost 4 bases, and 9 bases stayed unmatched. Germline V lookup: CDR1 SEHNR, CDR2 FQNEAQ (reference sequence). Here the CDR3 reads CASTGTGVGTEAFF. The CDR3 nucleotides read TGTGCCAGCACCGGAACAGGGGTGGGCACTGAAGCTTTCTTT. Full variable domain (missing parts from reference TRBV7-9 and TRBJ1-1): DTGVSQNPRHKITKRGQNVTFRCDPISEHNRLYWYRQTLGQGPEFLTYFQNEAQLEKSRLLSDRFSAERPKGSFSTLEIQRTEQGDSAMYLCASTGTGVGTEAFFGQGTRLTVV.

To note about this clonotype: A read error may explain this, as a much larger clone is one base away. The rearrangement links TRBV7-9 to TRBJ2-2; perhaps TRBD2 as D (5 bases). The CDR3 runs 14 residues. From germline, CDR1 is SEHNR and CDR2 FQNEAQ (reference sequence). CDR3 protein: CASSLAQNTGEPFF. The CDR3 DNA follows: TGTGCCAGCAGCTTAGCTCAGAACACCGGGGAGCCGTTTTTT.

Points on this clonotype: A much larger clone differs from this one at a single base, so this may be a read error. The V call is TRBV19, the J call TRBJ1-5; D is undetermined. V dropped 5 bases and J dropped 7 bases, with 12 bases sitting between them. The CDR3 has 13 residues. Germline V lookup: CDR1 LNHDA, CDR2 SQIVND (reference sequence). CDR3 sequence reads: CASSESSSQPQHF. As DNA, the CDR3 is TGTGCCAGTAGTGAGAGTTCAAGCCAGCCCCAGCATTTT.